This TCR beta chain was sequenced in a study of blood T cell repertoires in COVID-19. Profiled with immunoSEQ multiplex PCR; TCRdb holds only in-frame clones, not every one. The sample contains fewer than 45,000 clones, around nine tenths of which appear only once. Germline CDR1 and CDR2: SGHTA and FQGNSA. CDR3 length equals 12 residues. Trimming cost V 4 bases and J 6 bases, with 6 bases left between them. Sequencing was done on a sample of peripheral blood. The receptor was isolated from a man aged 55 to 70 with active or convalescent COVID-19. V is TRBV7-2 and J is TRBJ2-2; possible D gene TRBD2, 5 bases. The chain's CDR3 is CASSSDSGELFF. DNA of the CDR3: TGTGCCAGCAGCTCGGACTCCGGGGAGCTGTTTTTT.